What follows is one T cell receptor beta chain and its context. In the authors' workflow: Estimation of nucleated cell counts relied on the amplification of reference gene primers. Method: immunoSEQ multiplex PCR; TCRdb's copy keeps in-frame clones and lacks some. That table is the source of V, J and clone size, and D and trimming were worked out from the DNA. This table holds approximately 54,000 clones, roughly 76% found once. The sample belongs to a study of blood T cell repertoires in COVID-19. The wider study: COVID-19 samples collected from the United States, Italy and Spain covered acute and convalescent phases. The analysed material was cDNA or gDNA that came from T cells, B-cell-depleted T cells, or PBMCs.

The CDR3 is 12 amino acids. The germline V gene has CDR1 SGHNT and CDR2 YENEEA. V lost 5 bases to trimming and J lost 6 bases, with 7 bases between them. The sequencing input was peripheral blood. The V call is TRBV11-3, the J call TRBJ2-2; D is possibly TRBD2 (5 bases). This receptor was identified in a woman aged 60-75 years with acute or convalescent COVID-19. The CDR3 DNA sequence: TGTGCCAGCAGCAAGGGAGCCGGGGAGCTGTTTTTT. Amino acids: CASSKGAGELFF.